This TCR beta chain was identified during a study of identical twins (dated by TCRdb to 2016 to 2018). As for the study more broadly: To test whether fetal clonotypes persist, the study used deep sequencing on TCR alpha and beta repertoires from monozygotic twins, unrelated adults of various ages, and cord blood. To rule out contamination, replicate twin experiments were performed at different times with different library preparation protocols.

Every donor was a healthy Caucasian. Three pairs of female monozygotic twins, all aged roughly 18 to 29 years, were included in the twin cohort. Positive isolation kits from Invitrogen were used to isolate CD4+ and CD8+ T cell populations. Looking up the germline V gene (reference sequence) yields CDR1 DFQATT and CDR2 SNEGSKA. A distance of 13 bases separates the germline ends of V and J, which lose 0 bases and 11 bases respectively. From cysteine to phenylalanine, the CDR3 is 12 amino acids long. Only the CDR3 portion is preserved as DNA: 36 bases, with reading frame beginning at the first base. In regard to this clonotype: Which antigen it targets is not known. No quality values exist for individual bases; no much larger clone is one base distant.

Library prep was done by 5' RACE. Sequenced on an Illumina HiSeq 2000. A universal primer binding site was introduced by template switching, and a unique molecular identifier was present in the final cDNA, enabling accurate counting of TCR cDNA molecules. First-strand cDNA for TCR alpha and beta chains was synthesized from specific primers in the conserved constant-segment region. To control for contamination, each cDNA library was double barcoded with a SMART-Mk sample barcode plus Illumina barcodes. TruSeq adapter sequences and Illumina sample barcodes were added in two successive PCR steps. The TCR alpha and beta cDNA libraries were sequenced on the Illumina HiSeq platform using custom primers. Regarding the original processing steps: MiGEC processed the raw reads to extract unique molecular identifiers, while MiXCR was used to determine the CDR3 positions. Recombination models were inferred per individual with the repgenHMM and IGoR tools using an EM algorithm. The analysis of shared clonotypes was done with the tcR package in R, with sharing normalized by the product of cloneset sizes. To study raw recombination free of thymic and clonal selection effects, out-of-frame nonproductive sequences were analyzed. TCRdb redid the processing of the public reads, applying fastp at Q25 and MiXCR, and retained in-frame beta chains. All rows with the same CDR3 protein become a single entry with the most common DNA and genes. TCRdb, not the original authors, processed these V and J calls. In all, the sample holds 430,000 or so distinct CDR3 sequences, and 20% to 25% of those were seen once. The ten largest clones represent 2.9% of the sample.

The study at large found these results: Conclusions relied on cross-sectional statistical analysis, since the same donors could not be followed over many years. Invariant T cells such as MAIT and iNKT could partly confound zero-insertion analyses, though diverse VJ usage argued against this for most clonotypes. A weaker excess of twin sharing was found in beta out-of-frame sequences because the signal-to-noise ratio was lowered by fewer shared sequences. Abundant cord blood beta clonotypes had fewer insertions, young adult naive repertoires showed a similar but weaker trend, and memory repertoires showed no such trend. Out-of-frame TCR alpha sharing in monozygotic twins was systematically underestimated by recombination models, whereas sharing between unrelated individuals was in agreement with the recombination models. Compared with coincidental sharing between unrelated individuals, an excess of low generation-probability sequences was observed among out-of-frame TCR alpha sequences shared between twins.

These data were also reused for a study on T cells expressing NK-cell markers. From the second report: In sorted CD3+CD56+NKG2C+, CD3+CD56+NKG2C- and CD3+CD56-NKG2C+ T-cell subsets from several donors, TCR beta-chain repertoires were profiled. Of the eight sequenced donors, seven were found to be HCMV-seropositive and one was found to be HCMV-seronegative. In several experiments an anti-gammadeltaTCR antibody was added to restrict sorting to alphabetaTCR-expressing T cells. For roughly six donors, the dominant CD3+CD56+NKG2C+ clonotypes were among the top 10 CD8+ clonotypes and accounted for about 1.0-7.5% of CD8+ T cells. Those dominant clonotypes were again the most abundant among CD3+CD56-NKG2C+ cells in four donors, at about 28.3-60.1%. It remained unclear whether the expanded NKG2C-expressing T cell clones were specific for HCMV antigens. All eight donors whose samples were sequenced were randomly selected healthy volunteers, three of them men and five women. A commercial ELISA kit detecting HCMV-specific IgG in serum was used to determine HCMV serostatus. Reads were demultiplexed and grouped by UMI with MIGEC, and clonotypes were assembled and quantified with MiTCR. Only TCR cDNA sequences supported by at least two reads were kept to exclude erroneous sequences. Downstream repertoire analysis used the tcR package, and clonotypes were matched across fractions by CDR3 nucleotide sequence plus V segment. VDJmatch was used to annotate antigen specificity against VDJdb, with one amino acid substitution in CDR3 allowed.

The TCR comes from a woman aged 18-35 years in good health. The sequence joins TRBV20-1 to TRBJ1-1; the D segment could be TRBD1, given 5 matching bases. The material sequenced was CD4+ T cells sorted from blood. The CDR3 in this case is CSARDIKGQAFF. Here is the DNA: TGCAGTGCTAGAGATATTAAGGGGCAGGCTTTCTTT.